This T cell receptor (beta chain) was recovered during a study of OX40 agonist ivuxolimab in advanced cancers. Study-level information: Ivuxolimab is an agonistic anti-OX40 (CD134) antibody, and patients were treated with it.

Per the germline V gene, CDR1 is SQVTM and CDR2 is ANQGSEA. This CDR3 spans 17 amino acids. V was pared by 0 bases and J by 7 bases, with 13 bases of the junction left unmatched. Study-level findings and limits: Clonal expansion was among the lowest in partial responders at 0.1-3.0 mg/kg, especially CD8+.

TCRdb keeps only in-frame clones here, not all; method: immunoSEQ multiplex PCR. The table has 80,000 or so clones, around 93% seen once. As for this clone: Its antigen is unknown.

The chain couples TRBV29-1 to TRBJ2-7; 12 bases map to TRBD1. The clonotype was recovered from an adult with an advanced solid tumor such as melanoma, head and neck, liver or kidney cancer. This sample comprised CD4+ or CD8+ T cells sorted from blood, obtained in a trial of the OX40 agonist ivuxolimab. The CDR3 sequence: CSVEDRVAGQGAGEQYF. In DNA form, the CDR3 reads TGCAGCGTTGAAGATAGGGTAGCGGGACAGGGGGCAGGGGAGCAGTACTTC.